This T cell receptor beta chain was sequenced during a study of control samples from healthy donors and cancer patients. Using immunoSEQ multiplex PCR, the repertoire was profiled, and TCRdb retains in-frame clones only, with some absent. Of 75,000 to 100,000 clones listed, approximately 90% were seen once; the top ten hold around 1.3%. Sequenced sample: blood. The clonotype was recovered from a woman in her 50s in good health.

The CDR3 DNA reads TGTGCCAGCAGTTCGGAAGCAGCTGGGGCCAACGTCCTGACTTTC. Protein product: CASSSEAAGANVLTF. This rearrangement joins TRBV6-2 or TRBV6-3 to TRBJ2-6; D not certain. There are 15 residues in the CDR3. Trimming shortened V by 4 bases and J by 2 bases, and 9 bases separated the two germline ends. Per germline, CDR1 MNHEY and CDR2 SVGEGT.